This TCR beta chain is drawn from a study of blood T cell repertoires in COVID-19. Overall study context: PBMCs, B-cell-depleted T cells, or T cells were the source of the cDNA or gDNA that made up the material.

This clone came up once. In the source study's methods: Amplification from reference gene primers served as the basis for estimated nucleated cell counts. Sequencing was performed with immunoSEQ multiplex PCR; in TCRdb, only in-frame clones are kept and a portion is missing. That table gives V, J and clone size, and the DNA gave D and trimming. The repertoire consists of 120,000 to 150,000 clones, with around four fifths occurring once and the leading ten covering approximately 2.7%. Source material: peripheral blood. The sequence derives from a woman between 40 and 55 years old with active or convalescent COVID-19.

CDR3 nucleotide sequence: TGCGCCAGCAGCTTGGGGGGGACTGCAACCTACGAGCAGTACTTC. Amino acids: CASSLGGTATYEQYF. V and J are TRBV5-1 and TRBJ2-7; D may be TRBD2 (6 bases). Between the trimmed V and J ends, which lost 0 bases and 2 bases, there was a span of 12 bases. There are 15 residues in the CDR3. Germline values: CDR1 SGHRS, CDR2 YFSETQ.